These 25 T cell receptor beta chains were all obtained from the same sample, sequenced in a study of metastatic and nonmetastatic thyroid tumors. Until they underwent thyroid surgery, no patient had received any treatment. TCRdb re-called clones from the PCR reads using MiXCR. This table holds about 45,000 clones, approximately 4.1% found once. Sequencing was carried out using blood. The receptors were sampled from a female donor with papillary thyroid cancer or a benign thyroid nodule (not recorded which). Some clones in this sample may be carry-over from other donors' samples.

This clone occurred many times. The chain uses TRBV11-2 and TRBJ2-1; 12 positions agree with TRBD2. The CDR3 is made up of 16 amino acids. Germline lookup yields CDR1 SGHAT and CDR2 FQNNGV. The V and J ends lost 3 bases and 7 bases, in that order; junction bases with no gene match: 7. The CDR3 DNA sequence: TGTGCCAGCAGCTTGGGGGGACTAGCGGGTACTAATGAGCAGTTCTTC. This codes for CASSLGGLAGTNEQFF. The whole variable domain, remainder taken from reference TRBV11-2 and TRBJ2-1, is EAGVAQSPRYKIIEKRQSVAFWCNPISGHATLYWYQQILGQGPKLLIQFQNNGVVDDSQLPKDRFSAERLKGVDSTLKIQPAKLEDSAVYLCASSLGGLAGTNEQFFGPGTRLTVL.

This clone was observed at least ten times. This chain connects TRBV10-3 to TRBJ1-3; the match to TRBD1 covers 7 bases. Germline V CDR1 and CDR2: ENHRY, SYGVKD. This CDR3 spans 13 amino acids. V shed 0 bases and J 7 bases; nucleotides not matched to a gene: 0. Here the CDR3 reads CAISESGGNTIYF. The CDR3 nucleotides are TGTGCCATCAGTGAGTCAGGGGGCAACACCATATATTTT.

A note on this clone: A much larger clone sits a single nucleotide away, making a read error possible. The chain combines TRBV12-5 with TRBJ2-5; D gene ambiguous. The J call is doubtful: the DNA matches TRBJ2-1 better. The germline V gene encodes CDR1 LGHNT and CDR2 FRNRAP. This CDR3 is 16 amino acids long. The CDR3, as DNA: TGTGCTAGTGGTTTGGTACTATCGGGTAGCAGGCATGAGCAGTTCTTC. It yields the protein CASGLVLSGSRHEQFF.

This clone has more than one count but fewer than ten. This sequence joins TRBV7-2 and TRBJ2-1; TRBD2 matches at 12 bases. Losses at the gene ends were 8 bases for V and 5 bases for J; bases not matched to a gene: 10. In germline, CDR1 is SGHTA, CDR2 FQGNSA. The CDR3 is made up of 16 amino acids. The CDR3, as DNA: TGTGCCAGCGCCGCAAACCTAGCGGGAGGGGACAATGAGCAGTTCTTC. This codes for CASAANLAGGDNEQFF.

The sample holds many counts of this clone. The V gene is TRBV2, the J gene TRBJ2-7; D gene unclear. The V end was cut by 6 bases, the J end by 0 bases, with 12 bases between. There are 14 residues in the CDR3. Germline V gene data show CDR1 as SNHLY and CDR2 as FYNNEI. The CDR3 coding sequence is TGTGCCAGCAGGAGACATATGAGCTCCTACGAGCAGTACTTC. Translated, it gives CASRRHMSSYEQYF.

This clone was observed many times. The sample carries other DNA sequences with the same CDR3. The chain joins TRBV3-1 to TRBJ2-3; tentative D call: TRBD2 (6 bases). CDR3 length equals 16 residues. CDR1 LGHDT and CDR2 YNNKEL come from the germline V gene (reference sequence). Trimming removed 1 base from V and 3 bases from J, with 14 bases in between. The CDR3 sequence: CASSQAEGRSTDTQYF. CDR3 DNA: TGTGCCAGCAGCCAAGCGGAGGGCCGGAGTACAGATACGCAGTATTTT.

This clone has a count of ten or more. This sequence joins TRBV12-3 or TRBV12-4 and TRBJ1-6, with a possible D match to TRBD1 (6 bases). The CDR3 has 16 residues. The ends were cut back, 2 bases at V and 7 bases at J, with 15 bases in the middle. The CDR3 DNA reads TGTGCCAGCAGTTTACTCTTCGGGCAGGGGAATTCACCCCTCCACTTT. Protein sequence: CASSLLFGQGNSPLHF.

This clone was found many times. Other nucleotide sequences from this sample produce the same CDR3. The J gene is TRBJ1-1, the V gene TRBV10-3, with a tentative D call TRBD1 (5 bases). Looked up from germline, CDR1 is ENHRY and CDR2 is SYGVKD. The CDR3 totals 15 residues. Deletions cut 0 bases from V and 0 bases from J, with 8 bases between. Here the CDR3 DNA reads TGTGCCATCAGTGAGTCAAGGGGCATGAACACTGAAGCTTTCTTT. Translation: CAISESRGMNTEAFF.

The chain has TRBV6-1 and TRBJ2-3, with a tentative D call TRBD2 (6 bases). Germline lookup yields CDR1 MNHNS and CDR2 SASEGT. Trimming removed 8 bases from V and 6 bases from J, with 21 bases in between. The CDR3 extends over 15 amino acids. CDR3 region: CASGVVGGGMDTQYF. In DNA, the CDR3 is TGTGCCAGCGGGGTCGTGGGGGGAGGAATGGATACGCAGTATTTT.

This clone was observed at least ten times. The chain has TRBV9 and TRBJ2-1, with TRBD2 identical over 8 bases. The V gene's germline CDR1 is SGDLS and CDR2 YYNGEE. CDR3 size: 16 residues. Trimming removed 0 bases from V and 6 bases from J; junction bases left unmatched: 8. The CDR3 coding sequence is TGTGCCAGCAGCGTAGTCCGGACGGGAGGGGCCAATGAGCAGTTCTTC. It codes for CASSVVRTGGANEQFF.

This clone was found many times. This chain connects TRBV5-1 to TRBJ2-3, with 16 bases lining up with TRBD2. Germline lookup yields CDR1 SGHRS and CDR2 YFSETQ. V trimming: 3 bases; J trimming: 15 bases; junction bases outside the gene matches: 13. The length of the CDR3 is 16 residues. As DNA, the CDR3 is TGCGCCAGCAGCTCGACGGGGACTAGCGGGAGGGTCTCAGGATATTTT. Its translation: CASSSTGTSGRVSGYF.

This chain connects TRBV4-3 to TRBJ1-2; no clear D. This CDR3 has 15 amino acids. Germline values: CDR1 LGHNA, CDR2 YSLEER. V lost 0 bases and J lost 6, with 14 bases in between. The CDR3 DNA reads as TGCGCCAGCAGCCAAGATGTCTTCCCCGAGGATGGCTACACCTTC. Its translation: CASSQDVFPEDGYTF.

Notes on this clone: A much larger clone lies one base from this, so it may be a read error. The gene calls are TRBV20-1 and TRBJ2-5; 7 bases fit TRBD1. Germline V CDR1 and CDR2: DFQATT, SNEGSKA (reference sequence). This CDR3 comprises 13 residues. CDR3 sequence (DNA): TGCAGTTCTAGGGGACAGAGCCAAGAGACCCAGTACTTC. Translating it yields CSSRGQSQETQYF.

This clone was counted a few times. The chain joins TRBV20-1 to TRBJ1-2, with 9 bases identical to TRBD1. The V gene's germline CDR1 is DFQATT and CDR2 SNEGSKA (reference sequence). The J segment lost 9 bases and the V segment lost 6 bases, leaving 23 bases of the junction unmatched. This CDR3 is 17 amino acids long. Here the CDR3 reads CSALTGGGFIGRYCYTF. The CDR3 bases are TGCAGTGCACTAACAGGGGGCGGGTTCATTGGTCGATATTGCTACACCTTC.

The rearrangement links TRBV6-2 or TRBV6-3 to TRBJ1-5; a possible D gene is TRBD1 (5 bases). The V and J ends lost 5 bases and 9 bases respectively, with 11 bases between them. This CDR3 contains 12 residues. Germline loops: CDR1 MNHEY, CDR2 SVGEGT. The CDR3 protein is CASSNEGPPQHF. The CDR3 nucleotides are TGTGCCAGCAGTAACGAGGGACCGCCCCAGCATTTT.

The rearrangement uses TRBV18 and TRBJ2-6; no firm D call. Looked up from germline, CDR1 is KGHSH and CDR2 is LQKENI. The CDR3 is 15 amino acids. The V end was cut by 3 bases, the J end by 3 bases, with 9 bases between. The CDR3 region is CASSPTVSGANVLTF. Here the CDR3 DNA reads TGTGCCAGCTCACCTACCGTAAGTGGGGCCAACGTCCTGACTTTC.

In this sample, this clone turned up a few times. Other DNA sequences in the sample encode the same CDR3. The chain uses TRBV7-2 and TRBJ2-7; the D gene is possibly TRBD1 (5 bases). The CDR3 contains 13 residues. Germline CDR1 SGHTA, CDR2 FQGNSA. Deletions cut 4 bases from V and 7 bases from J, with 14 bases between. The CDR3 coding sequence is TGTGCCAGCAGCTATGTTCTAAGGGGAGAGCAGTACTTC. Translating it yields CASSYVLRGEQYF.

In its sample, this clone was seen many times. The CDR3 loop reads CASSTVRNTEAFF. The CDR3 nucleotides read TGTGCCAGTAGTACGGTTAGGAACACTGAAGCTTTCTTT. This sequence joins TRBV19 and TRBJ1-1; D is undetermined. CDR1 LNHDA and CDR2 SQIVND come from the germline V gene (reference sequence). This CDR3 is built from 13 residues. V lost 4 bases and J lost 1, with 7 bases in between.

The sample holds many counts of this clone. The V gene is TRBV20-1, the J gene TRBJ1-2; the D is unclear. The CDR3 is 11 amino acids. Germline CDR1 and CDR2: DFQATT and SNEGSKA (reference sequence). V lost 5 bases to trimming and J lost 6 bases, with 10 bases between them. DNA of the CDR3: TGCAGTGCTGGGGAACCTCATGGCTACACCTTC. Amino acids: CSAGEPHGYTF.

Notes on this clone: It may be a read error: a sequence one base away is much more abundant. The chain recombines TRBV20-1 with TRBJ2-7; 7 bases map to TRBD1. The germline V gene has CDR1 DFQATT and CDR2 SNEGSKA (reference sequence). With V trimmed by 6 bases and J by 2 bases, 13 bases remained unmatched. The CDR3 sequence is 15 residues long. The CDR3 nucleotides are TGCAGTGCCACCCCCGGGACAGCTACCCCCTACGAGCAGTACTTC. It translates to CSATPGTATPYEQYF.

This clone was observed at least ten times. This sequence joins TRBV7-9 and TRBJ1-6; D call uncertain. Germline CDR1 is SEHNR and CDR2 is FQNEAQ (reference sequence). This CDR3 spans 13 amino acids. V lost 2 bases and J lost 10, with 9 bases in between. DNA for the CDR3: TGTGCCAGCAGCTTAAACAGAGACTCACCCCTCCACTTT. Amino acid sequence: CASSLNRDSPLHF.

This clone was seen at least ten times. A much more abundant neighbour one base away suggests this may be a read error. This specimen includes other DNA sequences encoding the same CDR3. CDR3 region: CASSVRANQPQHF. CDR3 DNA sequence: TGTGCCAGCAGCGTTCGGGCCAATCAGCCCCAGCATTTT. The chain uses TRBV6-1 and TRBJ1-5; D remains ambiguous. Trimming pared 6 bases from V and 3 bases from J, leaving 9 bases between. Germline V CDR1 and CDR2: MNHNS, SASEGT. This CDR3 has 13 residues.

This clone came up many times. The chain uses TRBV24-1 and TRBJ2-5; 8 bases are a match to TRBD1. CDR1 KGHDR and CDR2 SFDVKD come from the germline V gene. This CDR3 contains 15 residues. V shed 5 bases and J 4 bases; nucleotides not matched to a gene: 8. The CDR3 nucleotides are TGTGCCACCAGTGGCTACAAGGACAGGGCAGAGACCCAGTACTTC. This encodes CATSGYKDRAETQYF.

The chain links TRBV27 to TRBJ2-5; 7 bases match TRBD1. The CDR3 runs 13 residues. Germline V gene lookup returns CDR1 MNHEY and CDR2 SMNVEV (reference sequence). V dropped 8 bases and J dropped 5; count of bases not matched to a gene: 8. As DNA, the CDR3 is TGTGCCAGCTTGGACGACAGGGTTGAGACCCAGTACTTC. Translating gives CASLDDRVETQYF.

This clone was detected many times. V usage is TRBV9 and J usage is TRBJ1-5; D not certain. V dropped 0 bases and J dropped 5 bases, with 12 bases sitting between them. Germline-derived CDR1 and CDR2 are SGDLS and YYNGEE. The CDR3 is 15 residues long. Written as DNA, the CDR3 is TGTGCCAGCAGCGTAGGAGGACGTCCCGATCAGCCCCAGCATTTT. It translates to CASSVGGRPDQPQHF.